This T cell receptor beta chain was observed in a study of blood T cells in healthy people across ages. The second PCR ran roughly 6 to 11 cycles with a sample-barcoded 5' primer and J-beta primers. TCRdb itself ran the 5' RACE reads through MiXCR, one entry per CDR3 protein. This table has 1.8 million or so distinct CDR3 sequences, roughly 43% appearing once. This clonotype was found a few times. V shed 6 bases and J 4 bases; nucleotides not matched to a gene: 14. The CDR3 has 16 amino acids. Material for sequencing was blood. This chain links TRBV12-3 or TRBV12-4 with TRBJ2-5; 7 bases map to TRBD1. This TCR came from a human donor in good health. CDR3 nucleotide sequence: TGTGCCAGCAGCCGACCTACAGGGGATGTCAGAGAGACCCAGTACTTC. Its protein product is CASSRPTGDVRETQYF.